The 6 T cell receptor beta chains below all came from one sample that was sequenced in a study of PD-L1 blockade in urothelial cancer. The data were produced by immunoSEQ multiplex PCR, yet TCRdb's version contains in-frame clones alone and is incomplete. The sample includes around 20,000 clones, just over 85% seen only once; the top ten take 3% to 4.5%. The sample here was PBMCs, taken around atezolizumab (anti-PD-L1) treatment. The receptors originated from a man aged 45-65 years with urothelial cancer.

The chain carries TRBV4-1 and TRBJ1-1, with D maybe TRBD1 (6 bases). The CDR3 runs to 15 residues. V was shortened by 0 bases and J by 5 bases, with 13 bases between the two germline ends. In germline, CDR1 is MGHRA, CDR2 YSYEKL. DNA of the CDR3: TGCGCCAGCAGCCAAGAAGTCCAGGGGAAAACTGAAGCTTTCTTT. As protein: CASSQEVQGKTEAFF.

J is TRBJ2-3 and V is TRBV5-8; 7 nucleotides line up with TRBD1. The CDR3 has 14 residues. Germline assignment: CDR1 SGHTS and CDR2 YDEGEE. V lost 3 bases and J lost 14; bases outside the gene matches: 15. The DNA for the CDR3 is TGTGCCAGCAGCTCCCCCGGGACAGTTGGATTTCCGTATTTT. It specifies CASSSPGTVGFPYF. Based on the CDR3 plus reference TRBV5-8 and TRBJ2-3, the full variable domain is EAGVTQSPTHLIKTRGQQATLRCSPISGHTSVYWYQQALGLGLQFLLWYDEGEERNRGNFPPRFSGRQFPNYSSELNVNALELEDSALYLCASSSPGTVGFPYFGPGTRLTVL.

Only one count was recorded for this clone. The V and J genes are TRBV30 and TRBJ1-2; no definite D call. The CDR3 consists of 12 residues. V lost 4 bases, J lost 1 base, and 7 bases lay in between. The germline gives CDR1 GTSNPN, CDR2 SVGIG (reference sequence). The CDR3 is CAWKLVNYGYTF. The CDR3 DNA sequence: TGTGCCTGGAAACTGGTTAACTATGGCTACACCTTC.

The chain couples TRBV5-5 to TRBJ2-5; D is unresolved. The V gene lost 0 bases and the J gene lost 4 bases, with 4 bases spanning the gap. CDR3 length equals 12 residues. From germline, CDR1 is SGHKS and CDR2 YYEKEE (reference sequence). CDR3: CASSLAGETQYF. The CDR3 DNA reads as TGTGCCAGCAGCTTGGCAGGAGAGACCCAGTACTTC.

This chain joins TRBV6-4 and TRBJ1-5, with 8 nucleotides matching TRBD1. Unmatched junction bases numbered 13, after V lost 2 bases and J lost 7 bases. The CDR3 has 17 amino acids. The germline gives CDR1 MRHNA, CDR2 SNTAGT. The CDR3 DNA sequence: TGTGCCAGCAGTGACCTCCCAGCGGGACAGGATAGACAGCCCCAGCATTTT. Translated: CASSDLPAGQDRQPQHF.

The V and J genes are TRBV11-3 and TRBJ2-7; TRBD2 might be the D (6 bases). Trimming stripped 5 bases from V and 0 bases from J, with 8 bases between. Germline CDR1 is SGHNT and CDR2 is YENEEA. This CDR3 is built from 13 residues. The CDR3 DNA sequence: TGTGCCAGCAGCCGGGACTTCTCCTACGAGCAGTACTTC. This codes for CASSRDFSYEQYF. Full variable domain (missing parts from reference TRBV11-3 and TRBJ2-7): EAGVVQSPRYKIIEKKQPVAFWCNPISGHNTLYWYLQNLGQGPELLIRYENEEAVDDSQLPKDRFSAERLKGVDSTLKIQPAELGDSAVYLCASSRDFSYEQYFGPGTRLTVT.